This TCR beta chain was sequenced for a study of human T cells and chemical hapten exposure. Study background: Patients having alopecia areata, totalis or universalis were mostly female. Small pooled library volume differences chiefly drove per-sample TCR yield variation.

Concerning this clonotype itself: Its antigen is not known.

This sample's time point: patch test 3, about 24 weeks after DPC sensitization. Treatment meaning: therapeutic diphenylcyclopropenone sensitization with weekly scalp DPC. General study results and limits: No shift was seen in TCRs above 1 in 1000 frequency with DPC sensitization.

The study used a library that attached unique molecular identifiers to individual cDNA molecules. TCRdb independently ran MiXCR on the RACE reads; one entry per CDR3 protein. Counted here are 150,000 to 200,000 distinct CDR3 sequences, around 23% occurring once; the ten biggest clones make up about 2.5%. The CDR3 covers 13 residues. Trimming removed 5 bases from V and 5 bases from J; junction bases left unmatched: 5. The germline V gene encodes CDR1 SQVTM and CDR2 ANQGSEA. This clonotype was obtained from a woman in her forties with alopecia areata. Some clones in this sample may be carry-over from other donors' samples. The specimen was whole blood, collected in connection with sensitization to the hapten diphenylcyclopropenone (DPC). The genes are TRBV29-1 and TRBJ1-3; 8 bases map to TRBD1. CDR3 DNA sequence: TGCAGCGTTCGGACAGGGCATAGAAACACCATATATTTT. Its protein product is CSVRTGHRNTIYF.